The present T cell receptor beta chain was sequenced within a study of blood T cell repertoires in COVID-19 (dated by TCRdb to about 2020). Some background on the complete study: Samples from collaborators originated in the United States, Italy and Spain and spanned both the acute and convalescent phases of COVID-19. The prospective study material was composed of cDNA or gDNA derived from T cells, B-cell-depleted T cells, or PBMCs. Subjects who had been exposed to COVID-19, were actively infected with it, or had recovered from it provided the deeply sampled blood TCRbeta repertoires that made up the dataset. The repertoires were made available in a free public database intended to serve as a resource for research on the immune response to SARS-CoV-2. Samples came from the ongoing ImmuneRACE study (first 160 participants) plus 1,254 subjects from 6 global collaborators. Nearly every sample came with metadata listing a de-identified subject ID, COVID-19 status, age in years and sex. HLA class I and class II types, where available, came from metadata supplied by the sample provider rather than from assay-based typing. Study-wide conclusions, independent of this receptor: The amount of clinical and demographic metadata varied by source and participant and was provided uncurated.

Concerning this clone itself: Its antigen is unknown. No clone much larger than this one lies a single base away; base qualities are absent.

The germline V gene gives CDR1 as SGHTA and CDR2 as FQGNSA. The junction carries 11 bases between V and J, which are trimmed by 1 base and 10 bases respectively. The CDR3 runs 13 amino acids, cysteine and phenylalanine included. Kept here is only the CDR3 DNA, which spans 39 bases and is read in frame from base 1. One collaborating source in Seattle enrolled patients while the patients were actively infected and followed the patients over time throughout the course of disease. Whole blood was collected in K2EDTA tubes by collaborating institutions according to the institutions' own protocols. For TCRbeta analysis, collaborators shipped samples as frozen whole blood, isolated PBMCs, or DNA extracted from either of those sample types. TCRbeta CDR3 regions were amplified from genomic DNA by means of the immunoSEQ Assay, a bias-controlled multiplex PCR. As for the original processing: Within the assay, amplification of reference gene primers was used to estimate how many nucleated cells each sample contained. To quantify the absolute abundance of each unique TCRbeta CDR3 rearrangement, sequence reads were collapsed and filtered. For each sample, productive Simpson clonality was calculated by taking the square root of Simpson's diversity index across productive rearrangements. TCRdb limited this immuneACCESS table to in-frame rearrangements with V and J called. A share of clones is missing; checked studies link under half to unresolved V genes, and the rest is unexplained. V and J calls and clone size are as listed in that table; D and trimming were resolved from the DNA. Counted in this sample were about 480,000 clones; 85% to 90% of them appeared once. Clones ranked in the top ten supply 7.5% to 9% of the sample.

The sequenced sample was peripheral blood. This receptor was taken from a woman in her forties or fifties with COVID-19, enrolled during active disease. The rearrangement combines TRBV7-2 with TRBJ1-5; no confident D gene assignment can be made. The bases are TGTGCCAGCAGCTTAGAATATAGTCAACCCCAGCATTTT. The resulting protein is CASSLEYSQPQHF. With all but the CDR3 taken from the reference TRBV7-2 and TRBJ1-5 genes, the full variable domain is: GAGVSQSPSNKVTEKGKDVELRCDPISGHTALYWYRQSLGQGLEFLIYFQGNSAPDKSGLPSDRFSAERTGGSVSTLTIQRTQQEDSAVYLCASSLEYSQPQHFGDGTRLSIL.